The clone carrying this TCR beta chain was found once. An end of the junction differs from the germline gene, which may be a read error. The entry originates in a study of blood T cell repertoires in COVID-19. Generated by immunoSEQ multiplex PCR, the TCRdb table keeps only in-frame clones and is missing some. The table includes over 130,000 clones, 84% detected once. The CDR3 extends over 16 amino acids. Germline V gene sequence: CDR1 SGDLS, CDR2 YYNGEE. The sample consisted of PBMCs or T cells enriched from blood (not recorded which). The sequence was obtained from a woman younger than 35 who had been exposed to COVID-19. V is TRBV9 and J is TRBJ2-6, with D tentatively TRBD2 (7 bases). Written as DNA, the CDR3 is TGTGCCCGCAGCGTAATGGGGGGGCGTGGGGCCAACGTCCTGACTTTC. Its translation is CARSVMGGRGANVLTF.